The 8 T cell receptor beta chains reported below all come from one sample, sequenced in a study of radiation and T cells in renal cell carcinoma. Time point in this sample: blood 2 weeks post-SBRT. Treatment in this sample: 15 Gy SBRT to primary tumor, nephrectomy 4 weeks later. TCRdb's table, derived via immunoSEQ multiplex PCR, lists solely in-frame clones and lacks some. Of some 120,000 clones listed, approximately 90% are singletons. Sequencing used blood, obtained from a patient whose treatment included radiotherapy and nephrectomy. The receptors here all came from a woman in her seventies with renal cell carcinoma.

This chain joins TRBV29-1 and TRBJ2-7; 9 bases match TRBD1. The trim removed 7 bases at V and 7 bases at J, leaving 14 bases unmatched. CDR1 is SQVTM and CDR2 is ANQGSEA in the germline V gene. The CDR3 has 14 residues. CDR3 nucleotide sequence: TGCAGCGCCGAAACCGGACAGGGGACGCGGGAGCAGTACTTC. This encodes CSAETGQGTREQYF.

The V and J genes are TRBV5-1 and TRBJ1-1, with D unclear. CDR1 is SGHRS and CDR2 is YFSETQ in the germline V gene. The ends were cut back, 5 bases at V and 1 base at J, with 18 bases in the middle. This CDR3 comprises 16 residues. CDR3 loop: CASSNSYGEGNTEAFF. The CDR3 DNA reads TGCGCCAGCAGTAACTCTTACGGTGAAGGGAACACTGAAGCTTTCTTT.

The CDR3 loop is CASSWTGQVYEQYF. CDR3 in DNA: TGTGCCAGCAGCTGGACCGGACAGGTCTACGAGCAGTACTTC. The J gene is TRBJ2-7, the V gene TRBV7-2; 7 positions match TRBD1. Germline CDR1 SGHTA, CDR2 FQGNSA. The V gene end was trimmed by 4 bases and the J gene end by 3 bases; junction bases not matched to a gene: 6. The CDR3 spans 14 residues.

V usage is TRBV13 and J usage is TRBJ1-3, with no clear D. This CDR3 is 15 amino acids long. V was clipped by 3 bases and J by 0 bases, with 9 bases between them. The V gene's germline CDR1 is PRHDT and CDR2 FYEKMQ (reference sequence). The CDR3 region has the DNA TGTGCCAGCAGCTTCGTCAGGAACTCTGGAAACACCATATATTTT. This translates into CASSFVRNSGNTIYF.

V usage is TRBV30 and J usage is TRBJ1-1; D not certain. Germline V lookup: CDR1 GTSNPN, CDR2 SVGIG (reference sequence). The CDR3 is 13 amino acids. Trimming cost V 3 bases and J 4 bases, with 12 bases left between them. The CDR3 bases are TGTGCCTGGAGGACCAACTGGAGCACTGAAGCTTTCTTT. Translated: CAWRTNWSTEAFF. The full variable domain, in which reference TRBV30 and TRBJ1-1 provide the parts outside the CDR3, is SQTIHQWPATLVQPVGSPLSLECTVEGTSNPNLYWYRQAAGRGLQLLFYSVGIGQISSEVPQNLSASRPQDRQFILSSKKLLLSDSGFYLCAWRTNWSTEAFFGQGTRLTVV.

The CDR3: CASGSPGQGNSPLHF. The CDR3 DNA reads TGTGCCAGCGGCTCACCCGGACAGGGTAACTCACCCCTCCACTTT. The chain recombines TRBV28 with TRBJ1-6; 8 bases match TRBD1. The junction had 13 bases not matched to a gene; V was cut back by 8 bases and J by 10 bases. The CDR3 is made up of 15 amino acids. Germline CDR1 MDHEN, CDR2 SYDVKM.

This clone occurred once. At one end the junction does not follow the germline gene, possibly because of a read error. The rearrangement joins TRBV7-7 to TRBJ2-7, with 8 bases matching TRBD1. The germline V gene has CDR1 SSHAT and CDR2 FNYEAQ (reference sequence). CDR3 length: 14 residues. The CDR3 DNA follows: TGTGCTAGCAGCTCCGGACAGGGAGACTACGAGCAGTACTTC. Translation gives CASSSGQGDYEQYF.

As to this clone: Relative to the germline gene, one junction end is altered; a read error may explain this. This CDR3 reads CASSLRDSPKNF. CDR3 DNA sequence: TGTGCCAGCAGCCTCCGGGACTCCCCTAAGAACTTT. The V gene is TRBV9, the J gene TRBJ2-3, with D perhaps matching TRBD2 (6 bases). There are 12 residues in the CDR3. Per germline, CDR1 SGDLS and CDR2 YYNGEE.